These 11 T cell receptor beta chains share one sample of origin, sequenced in a study of blood T cell repertoires in COVID-19 (dated by TCRdb to 2020 to 2021). The library was obtained by the immunoSEQ multiplex PCR assay. TCRdb carries this immuneACCESS record with in-frame sequences only. Its versions omit some clonotypes, under half of them owing to an unresolved V gene in the studies checked, with the rest unexplained. The sample has around 40,000 clones on record, 88% of them singletons. The ten top clones hold roughly an eighth of the sample. The sample consisted of peripheral blood. The receptor source for this set is a human donor in a cohort sampled during active COVID-19.

The chain couples TRBV9 to TRBJ1-4, with D possibly matching TRBD1 (6 bases). The germline gives CDR1 SGDLS, CDR2 YYNGEE. CDR3 length equals 16 residues. The ends were cut back, 0 bases at V and 7 bases at J, with 16 bases in the middle. The CDR3 coding sequence is TGTGCCAGCAGCGTAGGTTTCGTAGGGGGTAGTGAAAAACTGTTTTTT. This encodes CASSVGFVGGSEKLFF.

The gene calls are TRBV11-2 and TRBJ2-5; 12 nucleotides line up with TRBD2. V gave up 3 bases and J gave up 7 bases; unmatched junction bases: 18. Per the germline V gene, CDR1 is SGHAT and CDR2 is FQNNGV. This CDR3 comprises 19 residues. The CDR3 reads CASSFLTSGGPPRDRTQYF. CDR3 nucleotide sequence: TGTGCCAGCAGCTTCCTGACTAGCGGGGGACCCCCCAGAGATCGGACCCAGTACTTC.

The table lists this clone with a count of one. The chain combines TRBV6-5 with TRBJ1-1; tentative D call: TRBD1 (6 bases). From germline, CDR1 is MNHEY and CDR2 SVGAGI. The CDR3 contains 14 residues. V was trimmed by 0 bases and J by 5 bases, leaving 10 bases between them. The CDR3 bases are TGTGCCAGCAGTTACTCGAGAGGACAGACTGAAGCTTTCTTT. Its translation is CASSYSRGQTEAFF.

This clone was counted a few times. V gene TRBV2 combines with J gene TRBJ2-7; 7 bases are a match to TRBD1. This CDR3 is 11 amino acids long. Per the germline V gene, CDR1 is SNHLY and CDR2 is FYNNEI. Trimming removed 6 bases from V and 5 bases from J; junction bases left unmatched: 1. CDR3 amino acids: CASRGQNEQYF. CDR3 DNA sequence: TGTGCCAGCAGGGGACAGAACGAGCAGTACTTC.

The chain uses TRBV7-8 and TRBJ1-5; no definite D call. This CDR3 spans 16 amino acids. Germline assignment: CDR1 SGHVS and CDR2 FQNEAQ. Deletions cut 8 bases from V and 2 bases from J, with 19 bases between. The CDR3 coding sequence is TGTGCCAGCTCCGGGGTCGGACTGAGGGGCAATCAGCCCCAGCATTTT. Residues: CASSGVGLRGNQPQHF.

This chain uses TRBV6-2 or TRBV6-3 with TRBJ1-1; D is unclear. The V end was cut by 5 bases, the J end by 2 bases, with 15 bases between. CDR3 size: 15 residues. Germline V CDR1 and CDR2: MNHEY, SVGEGT. The CDR3 DNA follows: TGTGCCAGCAGTCCCCATGGAGTAGTCAACACTGAAGCTTTCTTT. This sequence encodes CASSPHGVVNTEAFF.

In its sample, this clone was seen once. The chain has TRBV5-8 and TRBJ2-6; weak D call: TRBD1 (5 bases). Germline CDR1 and CDR2: SGHTS and YDEGEE. This CDR3 comprises 15 residues. Trimming pared 3 bases from V and 2 bases from J, leaving 9 bases between. In DNA, the CDR3 is TGTGCCAGCAGCTCCGGACAAGCTGGGGCCAACGTCCTGACTTTC. This translates into CASSSGQAGANVLTF.

This clone showed up just once. The chain employs TRBV9 and TRBJ1-2; D is possibly TRBD1 (5 bases). With 2 bases removed from V and 7 bases from J, the gap between germline ends came to 15 bases. CDR1 and CDR2 from the germline V gene are SGDLS and YYNGEE. The CDR3 runs to 14 residues. The CDR3 protein is CASSVGGAEGGYTF. CDR3 coding DNA: TGTGCCAGCAGCGTTGGCGGGGCGGAGGGTGGCTACACCTTC.

The chain has TRBV2 and TRBJ1-5, with D tentatively TRBD1 (5 bases). The CDR3 covers 17 residues. Germline V gene sequence: CDR1 SNHLY, CDR2 FYNNEI. Trimming left V 8 bases short and J 2 bases short, with 22 bases between. The CDR3 spells CASRSNSYLGGNQPQHF. The CDR3 region has the DNA TGTGCCAGCCGGAGCAATTCGTACTTAGGGGGCAATCAGCCCCAGCATTTT.

The chain employs TRBV9 and TRBJ2-2, with TRBD1 identical over 8 bases. V shed 3 bases, J shed 3 bases, and the junction held 4 bases outside the gene matches. CDR3 length equals 15 residues. Germline CDR1 SGDLS, CDR2 YYNGEE. In nucleotides, the CDR3 is TGTGCCAGCAGCGCAGGGACAGGCGACACCGGGGAGCTGTTTTTT. This encodes CASSAGTGDTGELFF.

A single count supports this clone. The chain recombines TRBV6-5 with TRBJ2-2; 9 bases map to TRBD2. Germline V gene lookup returns CDR1 MNHEY and CDR2 SVGAGI. The CDR3 sequence is 16 residues long. With V trimmed by 4 bases and J by 6 bases, 9 bases remained unmatched. In nucleotides, the CDR3 is TGTGCCAGCAGTTCCCTGACTAGCGGATTAGCCGGGGAGCTGTTTTTT. Its protein product is CASSSLTSGLAGELFF.